The T cell receptor (beta chain) described here comes from a study of regulatory T cells in long-lasting Graves disease. Overall study findings and caveats: Persistent patients shared more public clonotypes (2,741) than newly diagnosed patients (about 1,000). Persistent disease was characterized by preferential usage of TRBV28, TRBJ1-2 and TRBJ2-5.

Both iRepertoire HTBI primers and Arm-PCR of CDR3 regions were used to build the TCR beta libraries. MiXCR, applied by TCRdb to the multiplex PCR reads, yields one record per CDR3 protein. This sample has about 420,000 distinct CDR3 sequences, with roughly 17% found just once. V lost 6 bases, J lost 0 bases, and 11 bases lay in between. Germline V gives CDR1 MDHEN, CDR2 SYDVKM. This CDR3 is built from 14 residues. This clonotype was counted many times. The target antigen is unknown. Time point denoted: newly diagnosed GD, antithyroid drugs for less than 3 months. With RNA extracted from PBMCs as input, the TCR library was made. These same records also appear under a second study, on T cells in Graves' hyperthyroidism and ophthalmopathy. That study reports: Recently diagnosed hyperthyroidism of less than 2 months' duration affected patients aged 18 to 65. Most expanded thyroid clonotypes above 0.001 recurred in blood.

The chain joins TRBV28 to TRBJ1-1; no clear D gene. The sequence came from a woman aged 18 to 35 with Graves disease. The sample consisted of peripheral blood mononuclear cells (PBMCs), taken at new diagnosis, from a patient treated with antithyroid drugs. The CDR3 region has the DNA TGTGCCAGCAGCCCGGGTCTATTGAACACTGAAGCTTTCTTT. Translating gives CASSPGLLNTEAFF.